Following are 8 T cell receptor beta chains from one sample sequenced in a study of blood T cell repertoires in COVID-19. Sequenced by immunoSEQ multiplex PCR; TCRdb stores in-frame clones only, minus some. The top ten clones hold approximately 5% of a sample with a few hundred thousand clones, around 83% of them seen once. The source material was PBMCs or T cells enriched from blood (not recorded which). All receptors come from a woman aged 50 to 60 who had recovered from COVID-19.

This chain joins TRBV2 and TRBJ1-3, with D hard to call. The CDR3 has 13 amino acids. V lost 5 bases, J lost 2 bases, and 7 bases lay in between. Per germline, CDR1 SNHLY and CDR2 FYNNEI. The CDR3 loop reads CASSSQTGNTIYF. The CDR3 DNA reads TGTGCCAGCAGTTCCCAAACTGGAAACACCATATATTTT.

The chain recombines TRBV12-5 with TRBJ2-7, with 8 positions matching TRBD2. Germline V CDR1 and CDR2: LGHNT, FRNRAP. This CDR3 contains 14 residues. V shed 6 bases and J 2 bases; nucleotides not matched to a gene: 6. DNA for the CDR3: TGTGCTAGTGGGCCCTCGGGGGGGGCCTACGAGCAGTACTTC. Translating it yields CASGPSGGAYEQYF.

This clone was seen only once. The chain employs TRBV7-2 and TRBJ2-5; D unresolved. CDR1 SGHTA and CDR2 FQGNSA come from the germline V gene. V dropped 5 bases and J dropped 2 bases, with 9 bases sitting between them. The CDR3 consists of 13 residues. CDR3 loop: CASSGSGQETQYF. For the CDR3, the DNA is TGTGCCAGCAGCGGGTCAGGTCAAGAGACCCAGTACTTC.

The chain employs TRBV6-2 or TRBV6-3 and TRBJ2-7, with 8 nucleotides matching TRBD1. This CDR3 comprises 16 residues. The V gene's germline CDR1 is MNHEY and CDR2 SVGEGT. J lost 2 bases, V lost 5 bases, and 11 bases had no gene match. The CDR3 DNA reads as TGTGCCAGCAGTGACGTCATTCGGACAGGGACCTACGAGCAGTACTTC. Its translation: CASSDVIRTGTYEQYF.

This chain joins TRBV28 and TRBJ1-2; 8 bases fit TRBD1. Germline-derived CDR1 and CDR2 are MDHEN and SYDVKM. The J segment lost 6 bases and the V segment lost 4 bases, leaving 4 bases of the junction unmatched. CDR3 length equals 13 residues. The CDR3 bases are TGTGCCAGCAGTTCGGGACAGGCGGATGGCTACACCTTC. Its translation is CASSSGQADGYTF.

The chain employs TRBV30 and TRBJ1-1; D is uncertain. This CDR3 region has 13 residues. Germline V lookup: CDR1 GTSNPN, CDR2 SVGIG (reference sequence). Trimming cost V 3 bases and J 1 base, with 9 bases left between them. The CDR3, as DNA: TGTGCCTGGAGAGGAGATAAGAACACTGAAGCTTTCTTT. Translating gives CAWRGDKNTEAFF.

J is TRBJ1-2 and V is TRBV6-5; D is unclear. Germline values: CDR1 MNHEY, CDR2 SVGAGI. This CDR3 is built from 13 residues. The V gene lost 4 bases and the J gene lost 8 bases, with 14 bases spanning the gap. The CDR3, as DNA: TGTGCCAGCAGTTTGGACTTTTTAGGCGGCTACACCTTC. Its translation: CASSLDFLGGYTF.

This clone was counted ten times or more. J is TRBJ1-1 and V is TRBV30; tentatively, D is TRBD1 (5 bases). Germline V gene lookup returns CDR1 GTSNPN and CDR2 SVGIG (reference sequence). V was trimmed by 5 bases and J by 1 base, leaving 11 bases between them. This CDR3 has 13 residues. The CDR3 reads CAWGLGENTEAFF. The DNA of the CDR3 is TGTGCCTGGGGCTTAGGGGAGAACACTGAAGCTTTCTTT.